The rows below give T cell receptor beta chains drawn from one sample of a study of shared clonotypes between healthy human individuals. Here immunoSEQ multiplex PCR was the method, and the copy in TCRdb shows in-frame clones only, minus some. In the table there are about 1 million clones, 70% to 80% of which are singletons. The sample was memory CD4+ T cells sorted from blood. The receptors stem from a man younger than 35 in good health. Both conserved end residues are part of each CDR3. The D gene is left open where the match is weak. Clone size is shown for a subset of rows, as once, few, many or a class of expanded clone.

>TRBJ2-4|TRBV28|-|-
TGTGCCAGCAGCCCTGACAGGGCCAAAAACATTCAGTACTTC
CASSPDRAKNIQYF
>TRBJ2-2|TRBV21-1|-|-
TGTGCCAGCAGCAAATTGGGGACTAGCGGGGAGAACACCGGGGAGCTGTTTTTT
CASSKLGTSGENTGELFF
>TRBJ1-6|TRBV9|-|-
TGTGCCAGCGGGGGAGTTGGTATTAATTCACCCCTCCACTTT
CASGGVGINSPLHF
>TRBJ1-2|TRBV28|-|-
TGTGCCAGTATAGAACAGGGATGGGACTATGGCTACACCTTC
CASIEQGWDYGYTF
>TRBJ2-2|TRBV10-3|-|TRBD2
TGTGCCATCAGAAAGCGGGAGGGCCTTGGCACCGGGGAGCTGTTTTTT
CAIRKREGLGTGELFF
>TRBJ2-7|TRBV28|once|-
TGTGCCAGCAGCAGTACAGGGGCGGGAAACGAGCAGTACTTC
CASSSTGAGNEQYF
>TRBJ2-5|TRBV5-1|-|TRBD1
TGCGCCAGCAGCGTGGCCGGGACAGGGGGACAAGAGACCCAGTACTTC
CASSVAGTGGQETQYF
>TRBJ1-5|TRBV6-6|-|-
TGTGCCAGCATTCAGACAGTGGGGGCAAGCAATCAGCCCCAGCATTTT
CASIQTVGASNQPQHF
>TRBJ2-3|TRBV27|once|-
TGTGCCAGCCGACTGGGCGGCTACCCCACAGATACGCAGTATTTT
CASRLGGYPTDTQYF
>TRBJ1-1|TRBV19|-|-
TGTGCCAGTAGTATAAGGCTGCAGATGAACACTGAAGCTTTCTTT
CASSIRLQMNTEAFF
>TRBJ1-2|TRBV2|many|TRBD1
TGTGCCAGCAGGGTGGGACAGGCTGAGGGCTACACCTTC
CASRVGQAEGYTF
>TRBJ2-3|TRBV7-9|-|TRBD2
TGTGCCAGCAGCTTTAGTCTAGCGGTAGGAGATACGCAGTATTTT
CASSFSLAVGDTQYF
>TRBJ1-2|TRBV6-5|-|-
TGTGCCAGCAGGGGCGGCAACTATGGCTACACCTTC
CASRGGNYGYTF
>TRBJ2-7|TRBV30|-|-
TGTGCCTGGAGTGCTGTAGGCCCCTACGAGCAGTACTTC
CAWSAVGPYEQYF
>TRBJ1-6|TRBV10-3|-|-
TGTGCCATCAGTGATTGGGGGGAGAATTCACCCCTCCACTTT
CAISDWGENSPLHF
>TRBJ1-2|TRBV7-3|-|-
TGTGCCAGCAGCAACAGGGTGGATGGCTACACCTTC
CASSNRVDGYTF
>TRBJ2-3|TRBV4-3|-|TRBD2
TGCGCCAGCAGCCAAGTTAGGGGAGGGGCCCCAGATACGCAGTATTTT
CASSQVRGGAPDTQYF
>TRBJ1-1|TRBV5-1|many|-
TGCGCCAGCAGGGGTTCCGGAGGAGTGAACACTGAAGCTTTCTTT
CASRGSGGVNTEAFF
>TRBJ1-3|TRBV6-5|few|-
TGTGCCAGTCGAACGGTCTCTGGAAACACCATATATTTT
CASRTVSGNTIYF
>TRBJ1-2|TRBV10-3|once|TRBD1
TGTGCCATCTCGGGGGGACAGGACTATGGCTACACCTTC
CAISGGQDYGYTF
>TRBJ2-5|TRBV6-1|-|-
TGTGCCAGCAGTAGGTTCAGCCTGCAACAAGAGACCCAGTACTTC
CASSRFSLQQETQYF
>TRBJ1-1|TRBV2|few|TRBD1
TGTGCCAGCAGGGAACAGGGGACTACTGAAGCTTTCTTT
CASREQGTTEAFF
>TRBJ1-5|TRBV2|few|-
TGTGCCAGCAGTGACAATTATCAGCCCCAGCATTTT
CASSDNYQPQHF
>TRBJ1-5|TRBV28|few|-
TGTGCCAGCACCCGCGGTGAGCAGCCCCAGCATTTT
CASTRGEQPQHF
>TRBJ2-5|TRBV7-2|-|-
TGTGCCAGCAGCTCGAGCGGGCTAGGTAAAGAGACCCAGTACTTC
CASSSSGLGKETQYF
>TRBJ2-7|TRBV4-2|-|TRBD1
TGTGCCAGCAGTCGGACAGGATACGAGCAGTACTTC
CASSRTGYEQYF
>TRBJ2-7|TRBV5-8|-|-
TGTGCCAGCAGCTTGGGCGACTACAGAGAGCAGTACTTC
CASSLGDYREQYF
>TRBJ1-2|TRBV5-1|-|TRBD1
TGCGCCAGCAGCTTGGCCCCGCTAGAGGGGGCTGATGGGGGCTACACCTTC
CASSLAPLEGADGGYTF
>TRBJ2-1|TRBV27|-|-
TGTGCCAGCAGCCGCCCGGGGTTTGACAATGAGCAGTTCTTC
CASSRPGFDNEQFF
>TRBJ2-4|TRBV2|-|-
TGTGCCAGCAGTGAGGGGCTAGCGAGGGGACAGTACTTC
CASSEGLARGQYF
>TRBJ2-1|TRBV25-1|-|-
TGTGCCAGCAGTCCGCCGGGCGGGGAATACAATGAGCAGTTCTTC
CASSPPGGEYNEQFF
>TRBJ1-6|TRBV2|few|TRBD1
TGTGCCAGCAGTCTGACAGGGGGCGATTCACCCCTCCACTTT
CASSLTGGDSPLHF
>TRBJ2-1|TRBV7-9|-|-
TGTGCCAGCAGTTTTTCTACGAACAATGAGCAGTTCTTC
CASSFSTNNEQFF
>TRBJ2-7|TRBV28|-|-
TGTGCCAGCAGACGGGACGGAGCCTACGAGCAGTACTTC
CASRRDGAYEQYF
>TRBJ2-2|TRBV10-1|few|-
TGCGCCAGCAGTTCAGGATCGAACACCGGGGAGCTGTTTTTT
CASSSGSNTGELFF
>TRBJ2-3|TRBV5-1|-|-
TGCGCCAGCAGCTTGGAGGGGGGCGGAGATACGCAGTATTTT
CASSLEGGGDTQYF
>TRBJ1-2|TRBV7-2|-|-
TGTGCCAGCAGCTTAGAAACAGGAGGGGCTAACTATGGCTACACCTTC
CASSLETGGANYGYTF
>TRBJ1-5|TRBV7-2|-|-
TGTGCCAGCAGCTCCACCGGGCGCAGCAATCAGCCCCAGCATTTT
CASSSTGRSNQPQHF
>TRBJ1-6|TRBV25-1|-|-
TGTGCCAGCAGTGCCGGGGCGAAAGGTTCACCCCTCCACTTT
CASSAGAKGSPLHF
>TRBJ2-3|TRBV4-3|-|-
TGCGCCAGCAGCCAAGTACTTAAGGTCGATACGCAGTATTTT
CASSQVLKVDTQYF
>TRBJ1-5|TRBV19|-|-
TGTGCCAGTAGTATCTTGGCCGGGAGCAATCAGCCCCAGCATTTT
CASSILAGSNQPQHF
>TRBJ2-3|TRBV7-7|-|-
TGTGCTAGCAGTCAAGTCTTCACAGATACGCAGTATTTT
CASSQVFTDTQYF
>TRBJ2-1|TRBV2|-|-
TGTGCCAGCTCGGGGCAGGGGAAATACAATGAGCAGTTCTTC
CASSGQGKYNEQFF
>TRBJ2-5|TRBV2|-|-
TGTGCCAGCAGGGCGGGGATCATAGAGACCCAGTACTTC
CASRAGIIETQYF
>TRBJ1-3|TRBV7-9|-|-
TGTGCCAGCAGCTTACCTGCAGGGTCTGGAAACACCATATATTTT
CASSLPAGSGNTIYF
>TRBJ2-5|TRBV2|-|TRBD2
TGTGCCAGCAGTAGCGGGGGAGGGGGAGAGACCCAGTACTTC
CASSSGGGGETQYF
>TRBJ2-7|TRBV6-6|-|-
TGTGCCAGCAGCTCCAACCTCGAGCAGTACTTC
CASSSNLEQYF
>TRBJ2-1|TRBV5-1|-|TRBD2
TGCGCCAGCAGCTTAGGGACTAGCGGATACAATGAGCAGTTCTTC
CASSLGTSGYNEQFF